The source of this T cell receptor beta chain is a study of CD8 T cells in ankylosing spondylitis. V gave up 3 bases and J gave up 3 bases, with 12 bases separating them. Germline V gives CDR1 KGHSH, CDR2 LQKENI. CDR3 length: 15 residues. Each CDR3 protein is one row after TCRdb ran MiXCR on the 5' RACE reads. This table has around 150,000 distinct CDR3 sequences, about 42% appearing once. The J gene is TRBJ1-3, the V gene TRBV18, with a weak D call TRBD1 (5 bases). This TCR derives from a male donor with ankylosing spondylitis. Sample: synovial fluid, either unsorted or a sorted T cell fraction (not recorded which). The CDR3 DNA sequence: TGTGCCAGCTCACCCGACAGAGATTATGGAAACACCATATATTTT. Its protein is CASSPDRDYGNTIYF.